This TCR beta chain was recovered during a study of cytomegalovirus exposure and HLA in healthy donors. About the study: The 120 validation repertoires, a later analysis reported, used the same platform as the roughly 650 repertoires from the first cohort.

The donors belonged to the roughly 110-subject validation cohort, separate from the roughly 710-subject first cohort. Profiling relied on immunoSEQ multiplex PCR, and the TCRdb table lists in-frame clones only, not all of them. The sample records some 60,000 clones, approximately 94% being singletons. Study-wide results and limits: The study labeled 170 or so TCR beta chains cytomegalovirus-associated. Reports credit the classifier with highly specific, highly sensitive diagnosis of cytomegalovirus status.

Regarding this clone: Its antigen is currently unknown.

Germline values: CDR1 MNHNS, CDR2 SASEGT. V lost 4 bases, J lost 4 bases, and 16 bases lay in between. The CDR3 length is 16 residues. Material for sequencing was PBMCs. This clonotype originated in a man aged 18 to 29 in good health and CMV-seropositive. The J gene is TRBJ2-2, the V gene TRBV6-1; D is perhaps TRBD2 (6 bases). This CDR3 reads CASSALAVTGTGELFF. In nucleotides, the CDR3 is TGTGCCAGCAGTGCATTAGCGGTGACGGGCACCGGGGAGCTGTTTTTT.